One sample yielded the 26 T cell receptor beta chains listed below, sequenced in a study of T cell responses to AZD1222 COVID-19 vaccine. Sequenced by immunoSEQ multiplex PCR; TCRdb stores in-frame clones only, minus some. Among fewer than 200,000 clones listed, about 87% were seen once. The source was peripheral blood, collected on day 0 of AZD1222 vaccination. The receptor source for this set is an adult in good health.

The gene calls are TRBV6-5 and TRBJ1-2; D may be TRBD1 (6 bases). The germline V gene encodes CDR1 MNHEY and CDR2 SVGAGI. CDR3 length equals 13 residues. V lost 2 bases to trimming and J lost 2 bases, with 6 bases between them. The CDR3 DNA follows: TGTGCCAGCAGTTACCAGGGGAACTATGGCTACACCTTC. This encodes CASSYQGNYGYTF.

Here the CDR3 DNA reads TGTGCCAGCACCTACGGGCATCCCTACTACACCTTC. This codes for CASTYGHPYYTF. The genes are TRBV28 and TRBJ1-2; D call uncertain. The germline CDR1 and CDR2 sequences are MDHEN and SYDVKM. The CDR3 is 12 residues long. V lost 7 bases and J 10 bases, leaving 16 bases between the germline ends.

This clone was detected only once. The chain couples TRBV6-5 to TRBJ1-3; 7 bases map to TRBD1. Germline V lookup: CDR1 MNHEY, CDR2 SVGAGI. CDR3 length: 14 residues. The V gene end was trimmed by 6 bases and the J gene end by 2 bases; junction bases not matched to a gene: 4. The CDR3: CASSATGTGNTIYF. Written as DNA, the CDR3 is TGTGCCAGCAGCGCGACAGGGACTGGAAACACCATATATTTT.

V is TRBV29-1 and J is TRBJ2-7; TRBD1 might be the D (5 bases). Germline-derived CDR1 and CDR2 are SQVTM and ANQGSEA. V was clipped by 3 bases and J by 5 bases, with 11 bases between them. This CDR3 region has 12 residues. Here the CDR3 DNA reads TGCAGCGTTGACAGGGTCGGTAACGAGCAGTACTTC. This gives the protein CSVDRVGNEQYF.

The V call is TRBV6-2 or TRBV6-3, the J call TRBJ1-6, with a weak D call TRBD1 (6 bases). V was clipped by 4 bases and J by 5 bases, with 15 bases between them. Germline CDR1 and CDR2: MNHEY and SVGEGT. The CDR3 is 16 amino acids. CDR3 protein: CASSLQGSRNNSPLHF. The CDR3 DNA is TGTGCCAGCAGTTTACAGGGCTCTAGGAATAATTCACCCCTCCACTTT.

The rearrangement joins TRBV28 to TRBJ1-6; a weak D match, TRBD1 (5 bases). CDR1 is MDHEN, CDR2 SYDVKM, per germline. Trimming pared 7 bases from V and 4 bases from J, leaving 14 bases between. The CDR3 runs 15 residues. CDR3 nucleotides: TGTGCCAGCAAAGAGGGCCAGGGATATAATTCACCCCTCCACTTT. Amino acid sequence: CASKEGQGYNSPLHF.

V gene TRBV3-1 (or the pseudogene TRBV3-2) combines with J gene TRBJ1-1, with no clear D. From germline, CDR1 is LGHDT and CDR2 YNNKEL (reference sequence). V lost 0 bases, J lost 1 base, and 3 bases lay in between. The CDR3 totals 13 residues. The CDR3 loop reads CASSQDGNTEAFF. The CDR3 nucleotides are TGTGCCAGCAGCCAAGATGGGAACACTGAAGCTTTCTTT.

The J gene is TRBJ1-6, the V gene TRBV5-1; D gene unclear. This CDR3 spans 15 amino acids. From germline, CDR1 is SGHRS and CDR2 YFSETQ. V dropped 4 bases and J dropped 10 bases, with 18 bases sitting between them. The chain's CDR3 is CASSPRTGLESPLHF. In nucleotides, the CDR3 is TGCGCCAGCAGCCCCCGGACCGGATTGGAATCACCCCTCCACTTT.

The CDR3 protein is CASRPAGGPADTQYF. The CDR3, as DNA: TGTGCCAGCCGCCCAGCGGGAGGGCCGGCAGATACGCAGTATTTT. V is TRBV5-6 and J is TRBJ2-3; 10 nucleotides agree with TRBD2. Trimming at V came to 7 bases and at J to 4 bases, leaving 9 bases not matched to a gene. The CDR3 sequence is 15 residues long. The germline gives CDR1 SGHDT, CDR2 YYEEEE. The full variable domain, completed using reference TRBV5-6 and TRBJ2-3, is DAGVTQSPTHLIKTRGQQVTLRCSPKSGHDTVSWYQQALGQGPQFIFQYYEEEERQRGNFPDRFSGHQFPNYSSELNVNALLLGDSALYLCASRPAGGPADTQYFGPGTRLTVL.

The chain carries TRBV24-1 and TRBJ2-5; 8 bases match TRBD2. CDR3 size: 15 residues. The germline gives CDR1 KGHDR, CDR2 SFDVKD. The trim removed 3 bases at V and 5 bases at J, leaving 7 bases unmatched. The DNA of the CDR3 is TGTGCCACCAGTGATACACGGGGGGGCCGTGAGACCCAGTACTTC. Translation: CATSDTRGGRETQYF.

This sequence joins TRBV28 and TRBJ1-2, with a tentative D call TRBD1 (6 bases). This CDR3 region has 14 residues. The germline gives CDR1 MDHEN, CDR2 SYDVKM. V was shortened by 4 bases and J by 5 bases, with 14 bases between the two germline ends. The CDR3 protein is CASSSGQGMYGYTF. In DNA form, the CDR3 reads TGTGCCAGCAGTTCGGGTCAGGGGATGTATGGCTACACCTTC.

This chain joins TRBV5-1 and TRBJ1-3; D is undetermined. V was pared by 0 bases and J by 8 bases, with 9 bases between. The V gene's germline CDR1 is SGHRS and CDR2 YFSETQ. The CDR3 loop spans 13 amino acids. The CDR3 nucleotides read TGCGCCAGCAGCTTGGACGGGGAAGACACCATATATTTT. The encoded protein is CASSLDGEDTIYF.

The chain combines TRBV10-3 with TRBJ2-7; D possibly corresponds to TRBD1 (5 bases). The CDR3 consists of 14 residues. Deletions cut 6 bases from V and 4 bases from J, with 16 bases between. Germline CDR1 reads ENHRY; CDR2 reads SYGVKD. CDR3 residues: CAISYVDSSYEQYF. The CDR3 DNA sequence: TGTGCCATCAGCTACGTTGACAGTTCTTACGAGCAGTACTTC.

This clone appeared once. CDR3 residues: CASSVGGGLETQYF. The DNA of the CDR3 is TGTGCCAGCAGCGTGGGAGGGGGCCTGGAGACCCAGTACTTC. The chain couples TRBV9 to TRBJ2-5, with D perhaps matching TRBD1 or TRBD2 (7 bases each). CDR1 and CDR2 (germline): SGDLS, YYNGEE. This CDR3 has 14 amino acids. V was pared by 2 bases and J by 5 bases, with 13 bases between.

This clone showed up just a few times. V is TRBV30 and J is TRBJ1-3; D unresolved. The germline CDR1 and CDR2 sequences are GTSNPN and SVGIG (reference sequence). This CDR3 spans 15 amino acids. V lost 4 bases to trimming and J lost 6 bases, with 19 bases between them. In nucleotides, the CDR3 is TGTGCCTGGAATCGTTTCGCGGGCAGTGAAAACACCATATATTTT. Translated, it gives CAWNRFAGSENTIYF.

This clone has only one observation. CDR3 sequence reads: CASSLSGQHNEQFF. The CDR3 bases are TGTGCCAGCAGCTTATCAGGACAGCACAATGAGCAGTTCTTC. J is TRBJ2-1 and V is TRBV11-1; tentatively, D is TRBD1 (6 bases). The CDR3 loop spans 14 amino acids. Germline loops: CDR1 SGHAT, CDR2 FQDESV (reference sequence). Trimming removed 2 bases at V and 5 bases at J, with 10 bases between.

The chain recombines TRBV5-3 with TRBJ1-2, with a weak D call TRBD1 (6 bases). TRBV5-3 falls under the ORF class, with uncertain function. Between the trimmed V and J ends, which lost 8 bases and 2 bases, there was a span of 19 bases. CDR3 length equals 15 residues. The CDR3 is CASPLIKQGNYGYTF. In DNA form, the CDR3 reads TGTGCCAGCCCGCTTATAAAACAGGGAAACTATGGCTACACCTTC.

This sequence joins TRBV30 and TRBJ1-5; D gene uncertain. The germline CDR1 and CDR2 sequences are GTSNPN and SVGIG (reference sequence). CDR3 length: 12 amino acids. V lost 3 bases, J lost 4 bases, and 7 bases lay in between. This CDR3 reads CAWSRYNQPQHF. The CDR3 DNA reads as TGTGCCTGGAGCCGATATAATCAGCCCCAGCATTTT.

J is TRBJ1-5 and V is TRBV10-3; D unresolved. V lost 2 bases and J 0 bases, leaving 5 bases between the germline ends. The V gene's germline CDR1 is ENHRY and CDR2 SYGVKD. The CDR3 has 14 residues. In nucleotides, the CDR3 is TGTGCCATCAGTGAGACGGGTAGCAATCAGCCCCAGCATTTT. This codes for CAISETGSNQPQHF.

The chain combines TRBV10-3 with TRBJ2-1; no firm D call. This CDR3 is built from 16 residues. Trimming pared 0 bases from V and 0 bases from J, leaving 9 bases between. The germline V gene has CDR1 ENHRY and CDR2 SYGVKD. DNA for the CDR3: TGTGCCATCAGTGAGTCACACTCGAGCTCCTACAATGAGCAGTTCTTC. This translates into CAISESHSSSYNEQFF.

The table lists this clone with a count of one. The chain combines TRBV7-8 with TRBJ2-7; 9 positions agree with TRBD2. This CDR3 has 16 residues. The V segment lost 2 bases and the J segment 5 bases; nucleotides outside the gene matches: 10. Germline assignment: CDR1 SGHVS and CDR2 FQNEAQ. The CDR3 DNA reads TGTGCCAGCAGCTTAATCTTCAGTAGCGGGAGACACGAGCAGTACTTC. Translated: CASSLIFSSGRHEQYF.

The chain couples TRBV7-9 to TRBJ1-6; no firm D call. Between the trimmed V and J ends, which lost 1 base and 7 bases, there was a span of 11 bases. The CDR3 runs 15 residues. Germline V gene lookup returns CDR1 SEHNR and CDR2 FQNEAQ (reference sequence). CDR3 in amino acids: CASSLVPGMNSPLHF. CDR3 nucleotide sequence: TGTGCCAGCAGCTTAGTTCCGGGGATGAATTCACCCCTCCACTTT.

The chain combines TRBV30 with TRBJ1-4; D ambiguous. The germline CDR1 and CDR2 sequences are GTSNPN and SVGIG (reference sequence). Between the trimmed V and J ends, which lost 2 bases and 8 bases, there was a span of 27 bases. This CDR3 has 18 amino acids. CDR3 nucleotides: TGTGCCTGGAGTTACTTAGCGGGGAGGAGGTCCTCAGTAGAAAAACTGTTTTTT. Translating it yields CAWSYLAGRRSSVEKLFF.

The genes are TRBV29-1 and TRBJ1-1; 11 positions agree with TRBD1. This CDR3 region has 11 residues. The junction had 0 bases not matched to a gene; V was cut back by 6 bases and J by 6 bases. Per germline, CDR1 SQVTM and CDR2 ANQGSEA. The CDR3 protein is CSVGQGAEAFF. The CDR3 DNA follows: TGCAGCGTGGGACAGGGGGCTGAAGCTTTCTTT.

The chain couples TRBV7-2 to TRBJ2-1, with TRBD1 as a possible D gene (6 bases). V was shortened by 5 bases and J by 6 bases, with 20 bases between the two germline ends. This CDR3 contains 16 residues. Germline loops: CDR1 SGHTA, CDR2 FQGNSA. This CDR3 reads CASSNRGTQGRNEQFF. CDR3 nucleotide sequence: TGTGCCAGCAGCAATAGGGGGACCCAAGGGCGCAATGAGCAGTTCTTC.

This chain uses TRBV28 with TRBJ2-7, with 8 bases that match TRBD2. V lost 6 bases, J lost 2 bases, and 6 bases stayed unmatched. Germline V CDR1 and CDR2: MDHEN, SYDVKM. CDR3 length: 14 residues. The CDR3 DNA reads TGTGCCAGCAGGGCCGGGACTAGGGCCTACGAGCAGTACTTC. Its translation: CASRAGTRAYEQYF.